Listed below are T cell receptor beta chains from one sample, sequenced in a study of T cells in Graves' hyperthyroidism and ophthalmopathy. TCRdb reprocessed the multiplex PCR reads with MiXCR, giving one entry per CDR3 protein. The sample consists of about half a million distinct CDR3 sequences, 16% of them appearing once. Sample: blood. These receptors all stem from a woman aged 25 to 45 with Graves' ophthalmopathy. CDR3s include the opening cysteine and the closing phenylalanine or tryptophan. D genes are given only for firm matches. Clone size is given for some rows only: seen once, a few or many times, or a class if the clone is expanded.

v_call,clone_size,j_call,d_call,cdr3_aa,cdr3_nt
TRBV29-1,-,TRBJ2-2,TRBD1,CSGQGVNTGELFF,TGCAGCGGTCAGGGGGTAAACACCGGGGAGCTGTTTTTT
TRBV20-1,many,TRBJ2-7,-,CSAKWTGTPDTYEQYF,TGCAGTGCTAAATGGACCGGGACTCCAGATACCTACGAGCAGTACTTC
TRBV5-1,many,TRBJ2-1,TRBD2,CASSLAGSGTNEQFF,TGCGCCAGCAGCTTGGCGGGTAGCGGGACCAATGAGCAGTTCTTC
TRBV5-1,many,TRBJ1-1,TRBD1,CASSGRQGRTEAFF,TGCGCCAGCAGCGGACGACAGGGGAGAACTGAAGCTTTCTTT
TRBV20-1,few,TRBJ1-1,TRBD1,CSVQRDRITPQWTTEAFF,TGCAGTGTCCAGCGGGACAGGATTACCCCCCAATGGACCACTGAAGCTTTCTTT
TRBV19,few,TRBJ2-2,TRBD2,CASSISGRAGELFF,TGTGCCAGTAGTATTAGCGGGAGGGCCGGGGAGCTGTTTTTT
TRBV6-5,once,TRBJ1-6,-,CASSYGTPYNSPLHF,TGTGCCAGCAGTTACGGAACACCTTATAATTCACCCCTCCACTTT
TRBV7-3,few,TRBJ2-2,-,CASSPSAVTGELFF,TGTGCCAGCAGCCCTTCCGCCGTCACCGGGGAGCTGTTTTTT
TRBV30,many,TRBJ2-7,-,CAWSGGAGSYEQYF,TGTGCCTGGAGTGGGGGGGCAGGGTCCTACGAGCAGTACTTC
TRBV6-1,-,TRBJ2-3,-,CASTPGHLVQDTQYF,TGTGCCAGCACCCCGGGACATCTAGTTCAAGATACGCAGTATTTT
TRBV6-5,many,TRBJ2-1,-,CASSYLGAYNEQFF,TGTGCCAGCAGTTACCTAGGCGCCTACAATGAGCAGTTCTTC
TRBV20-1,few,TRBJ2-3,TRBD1,CSASGQSDRGTDTQYF,TGCAGTGCCTCGGGACAGTCAGACCGAGGCACAGATACGCAGTATTTT
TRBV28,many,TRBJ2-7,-,CASSYDLRSEQYF,TGTGCCAGCAGTTACGACCTAAGGTCCGAGCAGTACTTC
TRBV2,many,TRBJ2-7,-,CASSLYVFAGYEQYF,TGTGCCAGCAGTCTTTACGTCTTTGCGGGCTACGAGCAGTACTTC
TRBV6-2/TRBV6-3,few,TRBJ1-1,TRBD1,CASSFTGTGSGAFF,TGTGCCAGCAGTTTCACCGGGACAGGGAGTGGAGCTTTCTTT
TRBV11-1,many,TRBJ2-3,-,CASNPGFTTDTQYF,TGTGCCAGCAACCCAGGGTTCACCACAGATACGCAGTATTTT